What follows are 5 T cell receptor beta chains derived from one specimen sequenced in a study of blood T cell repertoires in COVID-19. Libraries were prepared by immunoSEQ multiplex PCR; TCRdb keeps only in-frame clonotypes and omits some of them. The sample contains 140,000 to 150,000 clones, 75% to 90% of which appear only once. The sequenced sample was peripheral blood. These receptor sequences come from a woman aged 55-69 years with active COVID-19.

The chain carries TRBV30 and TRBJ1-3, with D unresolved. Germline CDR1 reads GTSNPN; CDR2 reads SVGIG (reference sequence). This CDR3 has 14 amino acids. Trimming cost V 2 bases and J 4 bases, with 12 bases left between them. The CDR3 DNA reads TGTGCCTGGAGTACGGGGTTCGGAGGAAACACCATATATTTT. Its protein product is CAWSTGFGGNTIYF.

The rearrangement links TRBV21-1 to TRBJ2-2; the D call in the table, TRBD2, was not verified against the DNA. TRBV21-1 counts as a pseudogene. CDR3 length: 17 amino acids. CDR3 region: CASSKAGRLANTGELFF. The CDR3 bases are TGTGCCAGCAGCAAAGCGGGTCGACTAGCTAACACCGGGGAGCTGTTTTTT.

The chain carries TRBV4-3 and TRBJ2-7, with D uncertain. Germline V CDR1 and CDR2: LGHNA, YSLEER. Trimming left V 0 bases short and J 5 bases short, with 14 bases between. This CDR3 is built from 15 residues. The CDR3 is CASSQDPRGTHEQYF. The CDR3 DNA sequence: TGCGCCAGCAGCCAAGATCCTCGAGGCACCCACGAGCAGTACTTC.

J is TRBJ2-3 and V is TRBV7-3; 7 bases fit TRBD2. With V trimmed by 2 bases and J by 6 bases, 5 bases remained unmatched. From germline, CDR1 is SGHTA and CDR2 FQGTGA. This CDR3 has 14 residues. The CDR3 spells CASSLGGRKDTQYF. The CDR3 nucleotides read TGTGCCAGCAGCTTAGGCGGGAGAAAGGATACGCAGTATTTT.

This CDR3 is CASSYSLGGLDTQYF. DNA for the CDR3: TGTGCCAGCAGTTACTCGCTGGGGGGATTGGATACGCAGTATTTT. The chain is built from TRBV6-2 or TRBV6-3 and TRBJ2-3; D perhaps matches TRBD2 (6 bases). Trimming took off 0 bases at V and 6 bases at J, with 13 bases between the two ends. Looked up from germline, CDR1 is MNHEY and CDR2 is SVGEGT. CDR3 length: 15 residues.